One and the same sample provided the 11 T cell receptor beta chains below, sequenced in a study of regulatory T cells in long-lasting Graves disease. As to time point: newly diagnosed GD, antithyroid drugs for less than 3 months. Following extraction of RNA from PBMCs, that RNA was used to make the TCR library. Building the TCR beta libraries relied on iRepertoire HTBI primers, and CDR3 regions underwent Arm-PCR. TCRdb re-analysed the multiplex PCR reads in MiXCR, keeping a single row per CDR3 protein. The repertoire holds 400,000 to 500,000 distinct CDR3 sequences, more than 12% seen once, with around 17% in the top ten. The data were also submitted as part of a second study, on T cells in Graves' hyperthyroidism and ophthalmopathy.

Sample: peripheral blood mononuclear cells (PBMCs), taken at new diagnosis, from a patient treated with antithyroid drugs. The receptors shown here come from a woman aged 25-40 years with Graves disease.

This clonotype has at least ten counts. The chain combines TRBV30 with TRBJ1-1; D unresolved. V was shortened by 0 bases and J by 4 bases, with 9 bases between the two germline ends. The CDR3 extends over 13 amino acids. CDR1 is GTSNPN, CDR2 SVGIG, per germline (reference sequence). The CDR3 DNA sequence: TGTGCCTGGAGTGTCGGCTTCTCCACTGAAGCTTTCTTT. Protein product: CAWSVGFSTEAFF.

At least ten counts were recorded for this clonotype. This sequence joins TRBV6-1 and TRBJ2-1; 8 bases fit TRBD2. V gave up 8 bases and J gave up 8 bases; unmatched junction bases: 17. Per the germline V gene, CDR1 is MNHNS and CDR2 is SASEGT. The CDR3 totals 16 residues. This CDR3 is CASRLLAGGYSYEQFF. CDR3 nucleotide sequence: TGTGCCAGCCGCTTATTGGCGGGAGGTTACTCGTATGAGCAGTTCTTC.

This clonotype showed up many times. The chain links TRBV5-6 to TRBJ2-7, with TRBD2 matching over 9 bases. The CDR3 loop spans 17 amino acids. The trim removed 4 bases at V and 2 bases at J, leaving 13 bases unmatched. The germline CDR1 and CDR2 sequences are SGHDT and YYEEEE. The CDR3 sequence: CASSEVPSGITAYEQYF. The DNA of the CDR3 is TGTGCCAGCAGCGAAGTACCTAGCGGGATAACAGCCTACGAGCAGTACTTC.

This clonotype has ten or more counts. The V call is TRBV20-1, the J call TRBJ2-7, with 10 bases matching TRBD2. Germline-derived CDR1 and CDR2 are DFQATT and SNEGSKA (reference sequence). Losses at the gene ends were 1 base for V and 9 bases for J; bases not matched to a gene: 9. This CDR3 spans 14 amino acids. This CDR3 is CSARGTSGFRGQYF. CDR3 DNA sequence: TGCAGTGCTAGAGGGACTAGCGGATTCCGGGGGCAGTACTTC.

This clonotype was seen repeatedly, ten times or more. The rearrangement joins TRBV28 to TRBJ1-5, with TRBD1 matching 9 bases. The CDR3 length is 16 residues. The J segment lost 6 bases and the V segment lost 1 base, leaving 7 bases of the junction unmatched. Germline V CDR1 and CDR2: MDHEN, SYDVKM. CDR3 sequence reads: CASSLFGQGRVQPQHF. In nucleotides, the CDR3 is TGTGCCAGCAGTTTATTCGGACAGGGGCGGGTTCAGCCCCAGCATTTT.

This clonotype was picked up many times. The chain links TRBV5-1 to TRBJ2-7; 11 bases align to TRBD2. With V trimmed by 3 bases and J by 1 base, 3 bases remained unmatched. Germline CDR1 is SGHRS and CDR2 is YFSETQ. The CDR3 is 15 residues long. The CDR3, as DNA: TGCGCCAGCAGCTCACTAGCGGGAGTGTCCTACGAGCAGTACTTC. This sequence encodes CASSSLAGVSYEQYF. Complete variable domain (other parts from reference TRBV5-1 and TRBJ2-7): KAGVTQTPRYLIKTRGQQVTLSCSPISGHRSVSWYQQTPGQGLQFLFEYFSETQRNKGNFPGRFSGRQFSNSRSEMNVSTLELGDSALYLCASSSLAGVSYEQYFGPGTRLTVT.

This rearrangement joins TRBV19 to TRBJ1-1; TRBD1 aligns across 10 bases. After removal of 5 bases from V and 1 base from J, the junction contained 10 bases not matched to a gene. The CDR3 covers 17 residues. In germline, CDR1 is LNHDA, CDR2 SQIVND (reference sequence). The DNA of the CDR3 is TGTGCCAGTAGTTTACCCTCGGGACAGGGGACGAACACTGAAGCTTTCTTT. Amino acids: CASSLPSGQGTNTEAFF.

The V gene is TRBV6-1, the J gene TRBJ2-2; no reliable D call. Germline V CDR1 and CDR2: MNHNS, SASEGT. The V end lost 8 bases, the J end lost 5 bases, and 9 bases lay between the germline ends. This CDR3 has 12 amino acids. The CDR3 here is CASVGFTGELFF. The CDR3 nucleotides read TGTGCCAGCGTTGGTTTTACCGGGGAGCTGTTTTTT.

The chain is built from TRBV5-6 and TRBJ1-1; D perhaps matches TRBD1 (5 bases). The V gene's germline CDR1 is SGHDT and CDR2 YYEEEE. V lost 4 bases to trimming and J lost 3 bases, with 13 bases between them. This CDR3 is 14 amino acids long. The CDR3 here is CASSLRGADTEAFF. The CDR3 DNA is TGTGCCAGCAGCCTTCGAGGGGCTGACACTGAAGCTTTCTTT.

There are many counts of this clonotype. This sequence joins TRBV6-5 and TRBJ2-5; D is unclear. The V end was cut by 0 bases, the J end by 5 bases, with 13 bases between. The CDR3 covers 15 residues. The germline gives CDR1 MNHEY, CDR2 SVGAGI. This CDR3 reads CASSYSPRSKETQYF. The DNA for the CDR3 is TGTGCCAGCAGTTACTCGCCTCGCTCGAAGGAGACCCAGTACTTC.

This clonotype was recorded at least ten times. The chain joins TRBV3-1 to TRBJ1-4, with D tentatively TRBD1 (5 bases). The V end was cut by 1 base, the J end by 7 bases, with 13 bases between. Germline V gene data show CDR1 as LGHDT and CDR2 as YNNKEL (reference sequence). There are 15 residues in the CDR3. Here the CDR3 DNA reads TGTGCCAGCAGCCAAGCTCCAGGGCGGGCTGAAAAACTGTTTTTT. Protein product: CASSQAPGRAEKLFF.